Listed below are T cell receptor beta chains from one sample, sequenced in a study of cytomegalovirus exposure and HLA in healthy donors. TCRdb's copy holds only in-frame clones and misses some; the assay was immunoSEQ multiplex PCR. Here the sample spans about 160,000 clones, around 80% being singletons. The material sequenced was PBMCs. The receptors come from a man between 35 and 55 years old in good health and CMV-seronegative. Both conserved end residues are part of each CDR3. Each record gives: V gene, clone size, D gene, J gene, CDR3 protein, CDR3 DNA. D genes are given only for firm matches. Expanded clones get a size class; other rows say once, few or many, or leave the size out.

V: TRBV5-1; size: -; D: TRBD2; J: TRBJ2-2; CDR3: CASSPGGAAGELFF; DNA: TGCGCCAGCAGCCCGGGGGGGGCGGCCGGGGAGCTGTTTTTT
V: TRBV6-1; size: -; D: TRBD1; J: TRBJ2-7; CDR3: CASSATGEGEQYF; DNA: TGTGCCAGCAGTGCGACAGGGGAAGGCGAGCAGTACTTC
V: TRBV7-2; size: -; D: -; J: TRBJ1-1; CDR3: CASSTLGGDTEAFF; DNA: TGTGCCAGCAGTACCCTGGGAGGGGACACTGAAGCTTTCTTT
V: TRBV19; size: -; D: TRBD1; J: TRBJ1-1; CDR3: CASSIPDRGDTEAFF; DNA: TGTGCCAGTAGTATCCCGGACAGGGGGGACACTGAAGCTTTCTTT
V: TRBV2; size: -; D: TRBD2; J: TRBJ2-2; CDR3: CASSKTSGRAAGELFF; DNA: TGTGCCAGCAGTAAGACTAGCGGGAGGGCCGCCGGGGAGCTGTTTTTT
V: TRBV7-2; size: -; D: -; J: TRBJ2-5; CDR3: CASSSELGGRTGGTQYF; DNA: TGTGCCAGCAGCTCAGAACTAGGGGGAAGGACTGGCGGGACCCAGTACTTC
V: TRBV10-3; size: few; D: -; J: TRBJ1-5; CDR3: CAIADSQVGNQPQHF; DNA: TGTGCCATTGCGGACAGTCAGGTGGGCAATCAGCCCCAGCATTTT
V: TRBV5-3; size: once; D: TRBD2; J: TRBJ2-7; CDR3: CARSLETSGRPGEQYF; DNA: TGTGCCAGAAGCTTGGAAACTAGCGGGAGACCGGGCGAGCAGTACTTC
V: TRBV29-1; size: -; D: TRBD1; J: TRBJ1-5; CDR3: CSALDRGDQPQHF; DNA: TGCAGCGCGCTAGACAGGGGTGATCAGCCCCAGCATTTT
V: TRBV27; size: -; D: -; J: TRBJ2-6; CDR3: CASSLMGPGANGLTF; DNA: TGTGCCAGCAGTTTAATGGGGCCTGGGGCCAACGGCCTGACTTTC
V: TRBV4-1; size: -; D: -; J: TRBJ2-1; CDR3: CASSPGPTGSNEQFF; DNA: TGCGCCAGCAGCCCCGGACCGACTGGGAGCAATGAGCAGTTCTTC
V: TRBV5-4; size: -; D: -; J: TRBJ2-7; CDR3: CASSFDSPYEQYF; DNA: TGTGCCAGCAGCTTTGACAGCCCCTACGAGCAGTACTTC
V: TRBV4-1; size: -; D: -; J: TRBJ2-6; CDR3: CASSPREAGANVLTF; DNA: TGCGCCAGCAGCCCCCGGGAAGCTGGGGCCAACGTCCTGACTTTC
V: TRBV11-3; size: few; D: -; J: TRBJ2-2; CDR3: CASSRLSESVELFF; DNA: TGTGCCAGCAGCCGCCTATCGGAGTCGGTGGAGCTGTTTTTT
V: TRBV6-5; size: -; D: -; J: TRBJ2-5; CDR3: CASRPHFAEETQYF; DNA: TGTGCCAGCAGGCCACACTTCGCGGAAGAGACCCAGTACTTC
V: TRBV11-2; size: -; D: TRBD1; J: TRBJ2-2; CDR3: CASSSKQGGTGELFF; DNA: TGTGCCAGCAGCTCGAAACAGGGGGGCACCGGGGAGCTGTTTTTT
V: TRBV23-1; size: -; D: -; J: TRBJ2-5; CDR3: CASSHRGSPRGTQYF; DNA: TGCGCCAGCAGTCATCGTGGGAGCCCGCGGGGGACCCAGTACTTC
V: TRBV12-5; size: -; D: TRBD1; J: TRBJ2-5; CDR3: CASGLGDRLGETQYF; DNA: TGTGCTAGTGGTTTGGGGGACAGGTTGGGAGAGACCCAGTACTTC
V: TRBV14; size: -; D: TRBD2; J: TRBJ2-2; CDR3: CASSSRLAGAGELFF; DNA: TGTGCCAGCAGCTCACGACTAGCGGGAGCCGGGGAGCTGTTTTTT
V: TRBV4-3; size: -; D: TRBD2; J: TRBJ2-2; CDR3: CASSQDWLAGARELFF; DNA: TGCGCCAGCAGCCAAGATTGGCTAGCGGGAGCAAGGGAGCTGTTTTTT
V: TRBV5-5; size: -; D: TRBD2; J: TRBJ2-7; CDR3: CASSALHGGAGEQYF; DNA: TGTGCCAGCAGCGCCCTCCACGGGGGGGCGGGGGAGCAGTACTTC
V: TRBV5-1; size: once; D: -; J: TRBJ2-5; CDR3: CASSLASVNQETQYF; DNA: TGCGCCAGCAGCTTGGCCTCTGTTAACCAAGAGACCCAGTACTTC
V: TRBV27; size: -; D: -; J: TRBJ1-2; CDR3: CASSFGGANYGYTF; DNA: TGTGCCAGCAGTTTCGGGGGGGCTAACTATGGCTACACCTTC
V: TRBV7-7; size: -; D: -; J: TRBJ1-2; CDR3: CASNGDRRSSYGYTF; DNA: TGTGCTAGCAACGGAGACAGGAGAAGTTCCTATGGCTACACCTTC
V: TRBV6-1; size: -; D: TRBD2; J: TRBJ2-5; CDR3: CASRVLAGGETQYF; DNA: TGTGCCAGCAGGGTACTAGCGGGGGGCGAGACCCAGTACTTC
V: TRBV19; size: once; D: -; J: TRBJ2-7; CDR3: CASSRGSHSYEQYF; DNA: TGTGCCAGTAGTAGGGGCAGTCACTCCTACGAGCAGTACTTC
V: TRBV11-2; size: -; D: -; J: TRBJ2-7; CDR3: CASSLVTGYGEQYF; DNA: TGTGCCAGCAGCTTAGTTACAGGGTATGGCGAGCAGTACTTC
V: TRBV7-2; size: -; D: TRBD2; J: TRBJ2-7; CDR3: CASSISGTYEQYF; DNA: TGTGCCAGCAGCATTAGCGGGACCTACGAGCAGTACTTC
V: TRBV14; size: -; D: TRBD1; J: TRBJ1-2; CDR3: CASSRQGVYGYTF; DNA: TGTGCCAGCAGCAGACAGGGGGTATATGGCTACACCTTC
V: TRBV9; size: few; D: -; J: TRBJ2-5; CDR3: CASSPQVQGETQYF; DNA: TGTGCCAGCAGCCCGCAGGTCCAGGGAGAGACCCAGTACTTC
V: TRBV6-1; size: -; D: -; J: TRBJ1-6; CDR3: CASRKGELSPLHF; DNA: TGTGCCAGCAGGAAGGGAGAACTTTCACCCCTCCACTTT
V: TRBV18; size: once; D: -; J: TRBJ2-7; CDR3: CASLGVGRSSYEQYF; DNA: TGTGCCAGCCTCGGGGTGGGCCGGAGCTCCTACGAGCAGTACTTC
V: TRBV28; size: -; D: -; J: TRBJ2-2; CDR3: CASSSPGERELFF; DNA: TGTGCCAGCAGTTCCCCGGGGGAAAGGGAGCTGTTTTTT
V: TRBV28; size: -; D: -; J: TRBJ1-2; CDR3: CASRRVNSYGYTF; DNA: TGTGCCAGCAGGAGGGTTAATAGCTATGGCTACACCTTC
V: TRBV5-1; size: -; D: -; J: TRBJ1-2; CDR3: CASSPRQDSYGYTF; DNA: TGCGCCAGCAGCCCGCGGCAGGACTCCTATGGCTACACCTTC
V: TRBV7-2; size: -; D: -; J: TRBJ2-4; CDR3: CASSLGRGAIKNIQYF; DNA: TGTGCCAGCAGCTTAGGGCGGGGCGCAATCAAAAACATTCAGTACTTC
V: TRBV28; size: -; D: -; J: TRBJ1-4; CDR3: CASMAANEKLFF; DNA: TGTGCCAGCATGGCGGCTAATGAAAAACTGTTTTTT
V: TRBV4-1; size: -; D: TRBD1; J: TRBJ2-5; CDR3: CASSPRDRGETQYF; DNA: TGCGCCAGCAGCCCACGGGACAGGGGAGAGACCCAGTACTTC
V: TRBV6-5; size: -; D: -; J: TRBJ1-6; CDR3: CASSTGLNSPLHF; DNA: TGTGCCAGCAGCACAGGGCTTAATTCACCCCTCCACTTT
V: TRBV7-8; size: -; D: -; J: TRBJ1-1; CDR3: CASSGWVRGMNTEAFF; DNA: TGTGCCAGCAGCGGATGGGTCAGAGGCATGAACACTGAAGCTTTCTTT
V: TRBV5-1; size: -; D: TRBD1; J: TRBJ1-1; CDR3: CASSLEDRATEAFF; DNA: TGCGCCAGCAGCTTGGAGGACAGGGCCACTGAAGCTTTCTTT
V: TRBV6-5; size: -; D: -; J: TRBJ2-5; CDR3: CASRFQYQETQYF; DNA: TGTGCCAGCAGATTCCAGTACCAAGAGACCCAGTACTTC
V: TRBV6-5; size: -; D: TRBD2; J: TRBJ2-2; CDR3: CASVSGRAGELFF; DNA: TGTGCCAGCGTCAGCGGGAGGGCAGGGGAGCTGTTTTTT
V: TRBV28; size: -; D: TRBD1; J: TRBJ2-7; CDR3: CASSGDRRYEQYF; DNA: TGTGCCAGCAGTGGGGACAGGCGATACGAGCAGTACTTC
V: TRBV5-8; size: once; D: -; J: TRBJ2-2; CDR3: CASRRLRSGELFF; DNA: TGTGCCAGCAGGAGACTAAGATCCGGGGAGCTGTTTTTT
V: TRBV7-9; size: -; D: -; J: TRBJ2-7; CDR3: CASSYPGLAYEQYF; DNA: TGTGCCAGCAGCTATCCGGGATTAGCCTACGAGCAGTACTTC
V: TRBV29-1; size: -; D: TRBD2; J: TRBJ2-1; CDR3: CSVEYPSGRTSSYNEQFF; DNA: TGCAGCGTTGAATACCCTAGCGGGAGGACAAGCTCCTACAATGAGCAGTTCTTC
V: TRBV13; size: -; D: TRBD2; J: TRBJ2-7; CDR3: CASSLASGRVYEQYF; DNA: TGTGCCAGCAGCTTAGCTAGCGGGAGGGTCTACGAGCAGTACTTC
V: TRBV9; size: -; D: -; J: TRBJ1-4; CDR3: CASSVGGTHATNEKLFF; DNA: TGTGCCAGCAGCGTAGGCGGGACGCATGCAACTAATGAAAAACTGTTTTTT
V: TRBV6-5; size: -; D: -; J: TRBJ1-2; CDR3: CASSYSRGGVDGYTF; DNA: TGTGCCAGCAGTTACTCTAGGGGAGGAGTCGATGGCTACACCTTC
V: TRBV15; size: -; D: TRBD1; J: TRBJ1-6; CDR3: CATSYRGNSPLHF; DNA: TGTGCCACCAGCTACAGGGGCAATTCACCCCTCCACTTT
V: TRBV5-1; size: -; D: -; J: TRBJ2-5; CDR3: CASRSEETQYF; DNA: TGCGCCAGCAGATCTGAAGAGACCCAGTACTTC